These 27 T cell receptor beta chains share one sample of origin, sequenced in a study of T cells in Graves' hyperthyroidism and ophthalmopathy. Using RNA transcripts as the source, TCR beta CDR3 regions were amplified. The HTBI primer set was used in a first-round RT-PCR of the TCR CDR3. TCRdb re-called the multiplex PCR reads through MiXCR, storing one row per CDR3 protein. The table lists about 400,000 distinct CDR3 sequences, 11% to 15% of them singletons. The sequencing sample was made of blood. All receptors derive from a man aged 50 to 59 with Graves' ophthalmopathy.

The table lists this clonotype with many counts. V is TRBV20-1 and J is TRBJ2-7, with TRBD2 identical over 9 bases. The V segment lost 6 bases and the J segment 0 bases; nucleotides outside the gene matches: 15. The CDR3 has 17 residues. Germline CDR1 is DFQATT and CDR2 is SNEGSKA (reference sequence). For the CDR3, the DNA is TGCAGTGCCTACAGGGATCTAGCGGGGCCTAGCTCCTACGAGCAGTACTTC. Its protein product is CSAYRDLAGPSSYEQYF.

At least ten counts were recorded for this clonotype. This chain connects TRBV6-1 to TRBJ2-7; 8 bases match TRBD1. This CDR3 spans 15 amino acids. Losses at the gene ends were 1 base for V and 2 bases for J; bases not matched to a gene: 4. Germline CDR1 is MNHNS and CDR2 is SASEGT. The CDR3 here is CASSEVGTGAYEQYF. The CDR3 DNA is TGTGCCAGCAGTGAAGTCGGGACAGGCGCCTACGAGCAGTACTTC.

V and J are TRBV7-9 and TRBJ2-1; the D is unclear. CDR3 length: 15 residues. Germline V gene sequence: CDR1 SEHNR, CDR2 FQNEAQ (reference sequence). V gave up 6 bases and J gave up 5 bases, with 17 bases separating them. CDR3 coding DNA: TGTGCCAGCAGGTTTACGTCCCCCCCACACAATGAGCAGTTCTTC. Amino acid sequence: CASRFTSPPHNEQFF.

This chain connects TRBV11-2 to TRBJ2-3, with 9 bases identical to TRBD2. CDR3 length: 19 amino acids. CDR1 and CDR2 from the germline V gene are SGHAT and FQNNGV. Trimming at V came to 3 bases and at J to 0 bases, leaving 13 bases not matched to a gene. The CDR3 DNA reads as TGTGCCAGCAGCTTCCCCGCCGGGACTAGCAGAACTAGCACAGATACGCAGTATTTT. It translates to CASSFPAGTSRTSTDTQYF.

This clonotype was counted a few times. This rearrangement joins TRBV30 to TRBJ1-4; TRBD1 might be the D (5 bases). CDR3 size: 15 residues. V lost 3 bases, J lost 5 bases, and 16 bases lay in between. Germline CDR1 reads GTSNPN; CDR2 reads SVGIG (reference sequence). CDR3 DNA: TGTGCCTGGAGGCTTCCCGGGACGAAGAATGAAAAACTGTTTTTT. Its translation: CAWRLPGTKNEKLFF. Complete variable domain (other parts from reference TRBV30 and TRBJ1-4): SQTIHQWPATLVQPVGSPLSLECTVEGTSNPNLYWYRQAAGRGLQLLFYSVGIGQISSEVPQNLSASRPQDRQFILSSKKLLLSDSGFYLCAWRLPGTKNEKLFFGSGTQLSVL.

This chain links TRBV29-1 with TRBJ1-1; a weak D match, TRBD1 (6 bases). V lost 4 bases and J 3 bases, leaving 15 bases between the germline ends. Looked up from germline, CDR1 is SQVTM and CDR2 is ANQGSEA. This CDR3 has 14 amino acids. The CDR3 is CSVAVGALDTEAFF. CDR3 in DNA: TGCAGCGTTGCGGTGGGGGCTCTGGACACTGAAGCTTTCTTT.

V usage is TRBV7-2 and J usage is TRBJ1-5, with a weak D call TRBD1 (5 bases). Germline CDR1 reads SGHTA; CDR2 reads FQGNSA. The V gene lost 2 bases and the J gene lost 6 bases, with 14 bases spanning the gap. The CDR3 extends over 15 amino acids. The CDR3 sequence is CASSLHGGEGQPQHF. As DNA, the CDR3 is TGTGCCAGCAGCTTACATGGAGGGGAAGGTCAGCCCCAGCATTTT.

In DNA form, the CDR3 reads TGTGCCAGCAGTTACTCGACGGGCTATGGCTACACCTTC. The encoded protein is CASSYSTGYGYTF. V is TRBV6-5 and J is TRBJ1-2; the D is unclear. The germline V gene encodes CDR1 MNHEY and CDR2 SVGAGI. This CDR3 comprises 13 residues. V lost 0 bases and J lost 4, with 6 bases in between.

This clonotype was detected many times. The rearrangement uses TRBV5-1 and TRBJ1-4; TRBD1 agrees at 8 bases. Unmatched junction bases numbered 6, after V lost 3 bases and J lost 8 bases. The germline CDR1 and CDR2 sequences are SGHRS and YFSETQ. The CDR3 covers 14 residues. The CDR3 region is CASSSGGIGEKLFF. CDR3 bases: TGCGCCAGCAGCTCAGGGGGCATAGGAGAAAAACTGTTTTTT. Combining the CDR3 with reference TRBV5-1 and TRBJ1-4 gives the whole variable domain KAGVTQTPRYLIKTRGQQVTLSCSPISGHRSVSWYQQTPGQGLQFLFEYFSETQRNKGNFPGRFSGRQFSNSRSEMNVSTLELGDSALYLCASSSGGIGEKLFFGSGTQLSVL.

This clonotype was observed many times. V gene TRBV3-1 combines with J gene TRBJ2-7, with TRBD2 identical over 7 bases. This CDR3 spans 16 amino acids. Germline trimming cut 2 bases from V and 5 bases from J; bases unmatched to any gene: 12. CDR1 is LGHDT, CDR2 YNNKEL, per germline (reference sequence). The CDR3 DNA reads as TGTGCCAGCAGCCAACGTCTCCCGGGAGGTATGAACGAGCAGTACTTC. Its protein product is CASSQRLPGGMNEQYF.

This clonotype occurred a few times. A much larger clone is a single base away; this may be a read error. The V gene is TRBV9, the J gene TRBJ2-2; the D is unclear. Germline loops: CDR1 SGDLS, CDR2 YYNGEE. This CDR3 has 13 amino acids. V lost 0 bases, J lost 3 bases, and 3 bases lay in between. CDR3 sequence reads: CASSVVDTGELFF. The CDR3 nucleotides are TGTGCCAGCAGCGTAGTCGACACCGGGGAGCTGTTTTTT.

This clonotype was counted at least ten times. This CDR3 reads CASSFRAEGPAFF. CDR3 bases: TGTGCCAGCAGTTTCCGGGCCGAAGGGCCAGCTTTCTTT. V is TRBV27 and J is TRBJ1-1; D remains unclear. Germline V gives CDR1 MNHEY, CDR2 SMNVEV (reference sequence). V was pared by 3 bases and J by 10 bases, with 15 bases between. The CDR3 is 13 residues long.

This clonotype was seen at least ten times. The chain links TRBV5-8 to TRBJ2-1; 8 positions match TRBD2. In germline, CDR1 is SGHTS, CDR2 YDEGEE. With V trimmed by 5 bases and J by 1 base, 8 bases remained unmatched. This CDR3 is built from 16 residues. CDR3 in DNA: TGTGCCAGCAGTATTATTAGCGGGATATCCTACAATGAGCAGTTCTTC. It specifies CASSIISGISYNEQFF. The full variable domain, its missing parts supplied by reference TRBV5-8 and TRBJ2-1, is EAGVTQSPTHLIKTRGQQATLRCSPISGHTSVYWYQQALGLGLQFLLWYDEGEERNRGNFPPRFSGRQFPNYSSELNVNALELEDSALYLCASSIISGISYNEQFFGPGTRLTVL.

The J gene is TRBJ2-1, the V gene TRBV30; a weak D match, TRBD2 (5 bases). Germline V gene lookup returns CDR1 GTSNPN and CDR2 SVGIG (reference sequence). The CDR3 is 14 amino acids. Trimming shortened V by 4 bases and J by 8 bases, and 18 bases separated the two germline ends. The CDR3 nucleotides read TGTGCCTGGATGAAACCCGGGGAGCTGGATGAGCAGTTCTTC. Its translation is CAWMKPGELDEQFF.

The rearrangement joins TRBV6-1 to TRBJ1-5, with 11 bases lining up with TRBD1. The germline V gene encodes CDR1 MNHNS and CDR2 SASEGT. V was pared by 8 bases and J by 7 bases, with 4 bases of the junction left unmatched. The CDR3 runs to 13 residues. The CDR3 sequence: CASGQGAQQPQHF. The CDR3 DNA reads TGTGCCAGCGGACAGGGGGCCCAGCAGCCCCAGCATTTT.

The chain links TRBV10-3 to TRBJ2-6, with D tentatively TRBD1 or TRBD2 (5 bases each). With 4 bases removed from V and 0 bases from J, the gap between germline ends came to 16 bases. Germline-derived CDR1 and CDR2 are ENHRY and SYGVKD. The CDR3 sequence is 18 residues long. This chain's CDR3 is CAISARGSYDSGANVLTF. The CDR3 DNA reads as TGTGCCATCAGTGCCCGGGGCAGTTATGACTCTGGGGCCAACGTCCTGACTTTC.

The table lists this clonotype with a few counts. CDR3: CSARDSGSRGTGELFF. The CDR3 nucleotides read TGCAGTGCTAGAGATAGCGGGAGTCGAGGGACCGGGGAGCTGTTTTTT. The rearrangement uses TRBV20-1 and TRBJ2-2; 9 nucleotides line up with TRBD2. In germline, CDR1 is DFQATT, CDR2 SNEGSKA (reference sequence). The V gene end was trimmed by 0 bases and the J gene end by 5 bases; junction bases not matched to a gene: 7. The CDR3 totals 16 residues.

This clonotype has ten or more counts. The V call is TRBV7-9, the J call TRBJ2-2; D perhaps matches TRBD1 (6 bases). The length of the CDR3 is 13 residues. Germline CDR1 is SEHNR and CDR2 is FQNEAQ (reference sequence). Trimming took 5 bases from V and 6 from J, leaving 10 bases between them. CDR3 DNA: TGTGCCAGCAGCACGGACAGCGCCGGGGAGCTGTTTTTT. This gives the protein CASSTDSAGELFF.

This clonotype was detected ten times or more. CDR3 bases: TGTGCCAGCAGGCTCACGGGACTCCGCACTGAAGCTTTCTTT. Its protein product is CASRLTGLRTEAFF. The chain links TRBV12-3 or TRBV12-4 to TRBJ1-1; tentative D call: TRBD1 (5 bases). Trimming shortened V by 6 bases and J by 4 bases, and 15 bases separated the two germline ends. The length of the CDR3 is 14 residues.

This clonotype was counted many times. The V call is TRBV12-3 or TRBV12-4, the J call TRBJ2-7; tentative D call: TRBD2 (5 bases). The V end was cut by 6 bases, the J end by 4 bases, with 16 bases between. CDR3 length equals 14 residues. CDR3: CASSPSIAKYEQYF. The CDR3 DNA sequence: TGTGCCAGCAGCCCATCAATAGCGAAATACGAGCAGTACTTC.

This clonotype came up many times. This chain connects TRBV6-1 to TRBJ1-2, with 10 bases lining up with TRBD1. The CDR3 extends over 16 amino acids. V lost 6 bases, J lost 4 bases, and 11 bases stayed unmatched. Looked up from germline, CDR1 is MNHNS and CDR2 is SASEGT. CDR3 sequence reads: CASRGDRGHTGYGYTF. The CDR3 DNA reads as TGTGCCAGCAGAGGGGACAGGGGCCATACTGGCTATGGCTACACCTTC.

The chain has TRBV11-2 and TRBJ2-3, with TRBD2 identical over 8 bases. In germline, CDR1 is SGHAT, CDR2 FQNNGV. The CDR3 loop spans 17 amino acids. J lost 0 bases, V lost 4 bases, and 9 bases had no gene match. The CDR3 region is CASSSRGSGGSTDTQYF. CDR3 in DNA: TGTGCCAGCAGCTCGCGGGGGAGCGGGGGTAGCACAGATACGCAGTATTTT.

This clonotype was counted many times. This chain joins TRBV18 and TRBJ1-1; no definite D call. Germline assignment: CDR1 KGHSH and CDR2 LQKENI. V was cut by 4 bases and J by 6 bases, with 12 bases left in between. The CDR3 length is 13 residues. The CDR3 nucleotides are TGTGCCAGCTCACGTCCTAGTGTCGCTGAAGCTTTCTTT. Residues: CASSRPSVAEAFF.

The chain employs TRBV2 and TRBJ2-3; 10 positions match TRBD2. Germline-derived CDR1 and CDR2 are SNHLY and FYNNEI. The CDR3 is 15 residues long. Losses at the gene ends were 8 bases for V and 4 bases for J; bases not matched to a gene: 9. CDR3 nucleotides: TGTGCCAGCTTCCTAGCGGGAGACGGGTCAGATACGCAGTATTTT. Residues: CASFLAGDGSDTQYF.

This clonotype was counted between two and nine times. This chain joins TRBV10-3 and TRBJ2-2; D unclear. The CDR3 loop spans 15 amino acids. Trimming cost V 3 bases and J 1 base, with 9 bases left between them. Germline V gives CDR1 ENHRY, CDR2 SYGVKD. CDR3 amino acids: CAISDFVRNTGELFF. Written as DNA, the CDR3 is TGTGCCATCAGTGACTTTGTTAGGAACACCGGGGAGCTGTTTTTT.

The sample holds a few counts of this clonotype. The chain is built from TRBV7-2 and TRBJ1-2; D gene ambiguous. This CDR3 comprises 13 residues. Germline CDR1 reads SGHTA; CDR2 reads FQGNSA. V lost 6 bases to trimming and J lost 7 bases, with 15 bases between them. The CDR3: CASSIYSLGGYTF. The CDR3 region has the DNA TGTGCCAGCAGTATCTACTCCTTGGGTGGCTACACCTTC.

Ten or more counts support this clonotype. The chain joins TRBV20-1 to TRBJ2-3, with 11 bases lining up with TRBD2. Unmatched junction bases numbered 5, after V lost 3 bases and J lost 3 bases. This CDR3 spans 15 amino acids. CDR1 is DFQATT, CDR2 SNEGSKA, per germline (reference sequence). The CDR3 protein is CSARVAGGRTDTQYF. The CDR3 bases are TGCAGTGCTAGGGTAGCGGGAGGGCGGACAGATACGCAGTATTTT.